This TCR beta chain is drawn from a study of CD8 T cells in Susac syndrome. From blood CD8+ and CD4+ T cells, TCR beta sequences were generated. Negative isolation was applied to CD8+ and CD4+ T cells, and FACS enrichment was applied to TEMRA cells. The CDR3 is 15 amino acids. Germline lookup yields CDR1 MDHEN and CDR2 SYDVKM. Trimming at V came to 4 bases and at J to 5 bases, leaving 10 bases not matched to a gene. Reverse transcription of roughly 0.5 to 1 ug RNA used random hexamers. immunoSEQ multiplex PCR amplified TCR beta CDR3 across 54 Vbeta, 13 Jbeta. TCRdb redid the calling of the immunoSEQ multiplex PCR reads with MiXCR, one entry per CDR3 protein. Altogether some 260,000 distinct CDR3 sequences are present, more than 75% being singletons, with the ten largest covering approximately 0.12%.

Sequenced material: CD8+ T cells from PBMCs. The chain uses TRBV28 and TRBJ2-7; 8 nucleotides agree with TRBD1. This receptor was obtained from a human donor with multiple sclerosis. The CDR3 loop reads CASSSDRGRRHEQYF. The CDR3, as DNA: TGTGCCAGCAGTTCCGACAGGGGTCGGCGGCACGAGCAGTACTTC.